The 29 T cell receptor beta chains below were found in one sample sequenced in a study of chemoradiotherapy in HPV16-positive cancers. The repertoire was sequenced with immunoSEQ multiplex PCR; TCRdb's copy has only in-frame clones and lacks some. The sample yields more than 2,000 clones, about 86% seen once. Sequenced here: tumor tissue, sampled from a patient who underwent chemoradiotherapy. These receptors originate from a human donor with HPV-associated anogenital cancer.

This clone is a singleton in its sample. The J gene is TRBJ1-2, the V gene TRBV10-3; 11 bases are a match to TRBD1. Per germline, CDR1 ENHRY and CDR2 SYGVKD. V shed 8 bases and J 5 bases; nucleotides not matched to a gene: 10. CDR3 length: 15 amino acids. The CDR3 here is CAIATPGQGVYGYTF. For the CDR3, the DNA is TGTGCCATCGCCACCCCGGGACAGGGGGTGTATGGCTACACCTTC.

The chain carries TRBV5-1 and TRBJ1-2; TRBD1 matches at 8 bases. The CDR3 extends over 17 amino acids. In germline, CDR1 is SGHRS, CDR2 YFSETQ. V shed 4 bases and J 6 bases; nucleotides not matched to a gene: 17. Written as DNA, the CDR3 is TGCGCCAGCAGCCCTTTCAATATCAGGGGGCCAGGAGATGGCTACACCTTC. This encodes CASSPFNIRGPGDGYTF.

The J gene is TRBJ2-5, the V gene TRBV2; 8 positions match TRBD2. The CDR3 loop spans 13 amino acids. J lost 5 bases, V lost 11 bases, and 10 bases had no gene match. Germline CDR1 reads SNHLY; CDR2 reads FYNNEI. This chain's CDR3 is CALGGAGEETQYF. The CDR3 nucleotides are TGTGCCCTCGGGGGGGCAGGGGAGGAGACCCAGTACTTC.

The chain has TRBV18 and TRBJ2-3, with TRBD1 identical over 7 bases. Germline V lookup: CDR1 KGHSH, CDR2 LQKENI. Trimming cost V 4 bases and J 6 bases; bases outside gene matches: 7. The CDR3 totals 14 residues. CDR3 nucleotide sequence: TGTGCCAGCTCACAGGGGGACAGCCCGGATACGCAGTATTTT. Its protein is CASSQGDSPDTQYF.

The V call is TRBV10-2, the J call TRBJ2-3; TRBD2 might be the D (5 bases). CDR3 length: 15 amino acids. V was cut by 6 bases and J by 4 bases, with 17 bases left in between. In germline, CDR1 is WSHSY, CDR2 SAAADI. The CDR3 DNA is TGCGCCAGCAGCCTAGCCGCAGCACCTGCAGATACGCAGTATTTT. It yields the protein CASSLAAAPADTQYF.

This chain uses TRBV5-1 with TRBJ1-1, with D uncertain. Trimming cost V 4 bases and J 0 bases, with 10 bases left between them. Germline V gives CDR1 SGHRS, CDR2 YFSETQ. The CDR3 runs 14 residues. The CDR3 loop is CASSPQYMNTEAFF. The CDR3 DNA is TGCGCCAGCAGCCCTCAGTACATGAACACTGAAGCTTTCTTT. The full variable domain, with the rest looked up from reference TRBV5-1 and TRBJ1-1, is KAGVTQTPRYLIKTRGQQVTLSCSPISGHRSVSWYQQTPGQGLQFLFEYFSETQRNKGNFPGRFSGRQFSNSRSEMNVSTLELGDSALYLCASSPQYMNTEAFFGQGTRLTVV.

The chain is built from TRBV18 and TRBJ2-1, with TRBD2 matching 15 bases. The CDR3 sequence is 17 residues long. CDR1 is KGHSH and CDR2 is LQKENI in the germline V gene. V lost 4 bases and J lost 7; bases outside the gene matches: 8. CDR3 nucleotide sequence: TGTGCCAGCTCACTGACCTGGACTAGCGGGAGGGGGAATGAGCAGTTCTTC. This sequence encodes CASSLTWTSGRGNEQFF. Combining the CDR3 with reference TRBV18 and TRBJ2-1 gives the whole variable domain NAGVMQNPRHLVRRRGQEARLRCSPMKGHSHVYWYRQLPEEGLKFMVYLQKENIIDESGMPKERFSAEFPKEGPSILRIQQVVRGDSAAYFCASSLTWTSGRGNEQFFGPGTRLTVL.

In this sample, this clone turned up once. The chain employs TRBV5-1 and TRBJ2-1; D perhaps matches TRBD2 (6 bases). V was clipped by 4 bases and J by 3 bases, with 23 bases between them. Germline values: CDR1 SGHRS, CDR2 YFSETQ. The CDR3 length is 18 residues. The CDR3 coding sequence is TGCGCCAGCAGCGGCCTCTTTTCCGGGGAGGATCACTACAATGAGCAGTTCTTC. Translating it yields CASSGLFSGEDHYNEQFF.

This chain uses TRBV14 with TRBJ1-6; unclear D gene. Germline lookup yields CDR1 SGHDN and CDR2 FVKESK. V was trimmed by 0 bases and J by 0 bases, leaving 6 bases between them. The CDR3 runs to 16 residues. CDR3 in DNA: TGTGCCAGCAGCCAAGACAGGAGCTCCTATAATTCACCCCTCCACTTT. Protein product: CASSQDRSSYNSPLHF. Looking up the rest from reference TRBV14 and TRBJ1-6 gives the full variable domain: EAGVTQFPSHSVIEKGQTVTLRCDPISGHDNLYWYRRVMGKEIKFLLHFVKESKQDESGMPNNRFLAERTGGTYSTLKVQPAELEDSGVYFCASSQDRSSYNSPLHFGNGTRLTVT.

J is TRBJ1-1 and V is TRBV11-1, with D possibly TRBD1 on 5 matching bases. V lost 5 bases to trimming and J lost 5 bases, with 12 bases between them. The CDR3 contains 13 residues. CDR1 is SGHAT and CDR2 is FQDESV in the germline V gene (reference sequence). CDR3 in DNA: TGTGCCAGCAGCGGGGGAGTCGGAACTGAAGCTTTCTTT. This codes for CASSGGVGTEAFF.

For the CDR3, the DNA is TGTGCCAGCAATATACAACAGGGGTTCAATCAGCCCCAGCATTTT. Protein sequence: CASNIQQGFNQPQHF. V and J are TRBV2 and TRBJ1-5; TRBD1 matches 7 bases. V lost 7 bases and J lost 3; bases outside the gene matches: 9. Germline V CDR1 and CDR2: SNHLY, FYNNEI. The CDR3 is made up of 15 amino acids.

This clone was found a few times. V is TRBV6-5 and J is TRBJ2-3; 9 positions match TRBD1. After removal of 4 bases from V and 1 base from J, the junction contained 0 bases not matched to a gene. The CDR3 totals 14 residues. Germline V gene data show CDR1 as MNHEY and CDR2 as SVGAGI. CDR3 loop: CASSWDRGTDTQYF. The DNA of the CDR3 is TGTGCCAGCAGTTGGGACAGGGGCACAGATACGCAGTATTTT.

This CDR3 reads CASSLTGGDGYTF. CDR3 coding DNA: TGTGCCAGCAGCTTGACAGGGGGCGATGGCTACACCTTC. This chain joins TRBV7-9 and TRBJ1-2; the match to TRBD1 covers 10 bases. Looked up from germline, CDR1 is SEHNR and CDR2 is FQNEAQ (reference sequence). V dropped 3 bases and J dropped 6; count of bases not matched to a gene: 1. The CDR3 runs 13 residues.

The V call is TRBV7-9, the J call TRBJ2-2; a weak D match, TRBD1 (5 bases). Trimming took 3 bases from V and 7 from J, leaving 15 bases between them. The CDR3 totals 15 residues. The germline gives CDR1 SEHNR, CDR2 FQNEAQ (reference sequence). The CDR3: CASSLEPTVNGELFF. The DNA of the CDR3 is TGTGCCAGCAGCTTGGAACCGACAGTAAACGGGGAGCTGTTTTTT. Full variable domain (remainder filled in from reference TRBV7-9 and TRBJ2-2): DTGVSQNPRHKITKRGQNVTFRCDPISEHNRLYWYRQTLGQGPEFLTYFQNEAQLEKSRLLSDRFSAERPKGSFSTLEIQRTEQGDSAMYLCASSLEPTVNGELFFGEGSRLTVL.

The gene calls are TRBV12-5 and TRBJ1-1; 9 bases align to TRBD1. Trimming at V came to 5 bases and at J to 5 bases, leaving 3 bases not matched to a gene. Germline assignment: CDR1 LGHNT and CDR2 FRNRAP. There are 13 residues in the CDR3. The CDR3 DNA sequence: TGTGCTAGTGGTCACGACAGGGGGACTGAAGCTTTCTTT. It encodes CASGHDRGTEAFF.

The rearrangement joins TRBV30 to TRBJ1-5, with D perhaps matching TRBD1 (6 bases). The CDR3 totals 15 residues. Germline lookup yields CDR1 GTSNPN and CDR2 SVGIG (reference sequence). The germline V and J ends were trimmed by 2 bases and 0 bases, with 11 bases remaining between them. The CDR3 here is CAWSRGTDSNQPQHF. The CDR3, as DNA: TGTGCCTGGAGTAGGGGGACGGATAGCAATCAGCCCCAGCATTTT. The whole variable domain, remainder taken from reference TRBV30 and TRBJ1-5, is SQTIHQWPATLVQPVGSPLSLECTVEGTSNPNLYWYRQAAGRGLQLLFYSVGIGQISSEVPQNLSASRPQDRQFILSSKKLLLSDSGFYLCAWSRGTDSNQPQHFGDGTRLSIL.

The CDR3 loop is CASSQVVQASSYEQYF. DNA of the CDR3: TGTGCCAGCAGCCAAGTGGTTCAGGCGAGCTCCTACGAGCAGTACTTC. The V gene is TRBV14, the J gene TRBJ2-7; no clear D. The CDR3 consists of 16 residues. Trimming took off 1 base at V and 0 bases at J, with 13 bases between the two ends. CDR1 and CDR2 from the germline V gene are SGHDN and FVKESK.

This chain links TRBV28 with TRBJ2-1; D uncertain. Trimming pared 3 bases from V and 1 base from J, leaving 10 bases between. From germline, CDR1 is MDHEN and CDR2 SYDVKM. The CDR3 runs to 15 residues. The CDR3 DNA sequence: TGTGCCAGCAGTTTTGCTGGGGTTTCCTACAATGAGCAGTTCTTC. This gives the protein CASSFAGVSYNEQFF.

The genes are TRBV25-1 and TRBJ1-3; D perhaps matches TRBD1 (5 bases). The CDR3 is 13 residues long. V was shortened by 6 bases and J by 6 bases, with 12 bases between the two germline ends. The germline V gene has CDR1 MGHDK and CDR2 SYGVNS. CDR3 protein: CASSWDLVNTIYF. Here the CDR3 DNA reads TGTGCCAGCAGCTGGGACCTCGTAAACACCATATATTTT.

The rearrangement joins TRBV5-4 to TRBJ2-3; unclear D gene. V dropped 0 bases and J dropped 2 bases, with 13 bases sitting between them. The CDR3 has 16 residues. Germline lookup yields CDR1 SGHNT and CDR2 YYREEE (reference sequence). The CDR3 region is CASSLVNSFNTDTQYF. The CDR3, as DNA: TGTGCCAGCAGCTTGGTTAACTCGTTTAACACAGATACGCAGTATTTT.

This clone has a handful of counts. The chain recombines TRBV7-9 with TRBJ1-1; TRBD1 might be the D (5 bases). Trimming took off 6 bases at V and 13 bases at J, with 15 bases between the two ends. CDR3 length: 11 amino acids. Germline V gene sequence: CDR1 SEHNR, CDR2 FQNEAQ (reference sequence). The CDR3 loop reads CASRSEETVFF. The CDR3 nucleotides are TGTGCCAGCAGGTCCGAAGAGACAGTTTTCTTT.

J is TRBJ2-5 and V is TRBV10-3, with 11 bases matching TRBD1. The J segment lost 4 bases and the V segment lost 6 bases, leaving 10 bases of the junction unmatched. Germline CDR1 and CDR2: ENHRY and SYGVKD. CDR3 length: 16 amino acids. Here the CDR3 reads CAIRSGTGGSVETQYF. CDR3 nucleotides: TGTGCCATCAGGTCCGGGACAGGGGGATCAGTAGAGACCCAGTACTTC.

Only a few counts were recorded for this clone. Other DNA sequences from this sample encode an identical CDR3 as well. The chain has TRBV2 and TRBJ1-5; a weak D match, TRBD1 (5 bases). V lost 6 bases and J 0 bases, leaving 12 bases between the germline ends. The CDR3 contains 15 residues. Germline V CDR1 and CDR2: SNHLY, FYNNEI. CDR3: CASSVDSNSNQPQHF. CDR3 DNA sequence: TGTGCCAGCAGCGTCGACAGTAATAGCAATCAGCCCCAGCATTTT.

The chain carries TRBV28 and TRBJ2-7, with D tentatively TRBD1 or TRBD2 (5 bases each). The CDR3 covers 17 residues. CDR1 is MDHEN and CDR2 is SYDVKM in the germline V gene. Trimming left V 4 bases short and J 4 bases short, with 23 bases between. CDR3 in amino acids: CASSSYPGTAKGYEQYF. Here the CDR3 DNA reads TGTGCCAGCAGTTCCTACCCCGGGACGGCCAAGGGATACGAGCAGTACTTC.

Only one count was recorded for this clone. The J gene is TRBJ2-1, the V gene TRBV10-3; 10 bases map to TRBD1. CDR1 and CDR2 (germline): ENHRY, SYGVKD. After removal of 7 bases from V and 5 bases from J, the junction contained 5 bases not matched to a gene. The CDR3 extends over 14 amino acids. The CDR3 is CAINRDRGNNEQFF. The CDR3 DNA reads TGTGCCATCAACCGGGACAGGGGAAACAATGAGCAGTTCTTC.

V usage is TRBV9 and J usage is TRBJ2-3, with 15 bases matching TRBD2. The V and J ends lost 2 bases and 5 bases, in that order; junction bases with no gene match: 12. Per the germline V gene, CDR1 is SGDLS and CDR2 is YYNGEE. The CDR3 is 19 residues long. In nucleotides, the CDR3 is TGTGCCAGCAGCGTCCGTGGCGGACTAGCGGGAGGGCCGGGAGATACGCAGTATTTT. Protein sequence: CASSVRGGLAGGPGDTQYF.

This clone was seen more than once but under ten times. This CDR3 is also generated by other DNA sequences in the sample. V usage is TRBV29-1 and J usage is TRBJ1-1, with a weak D call TRBD1 (6 bases). The V gene lost 6 bases and the J gene lost 3 bases, with 14 bases spanning the gap. Germline V gene data show CDR1 as SQVTM and CDR2 as ANQGSEA. The CDR3 totals 13 residues. The CDR3 nucleotides read TGCAGCGTCGACGAGACAGGAGACACTGAAGCTTTCTTT. It yields the protein CSVDETGDTEAFF.

The CDR3 DNA reads as TGTGCCAGCAGCTACCAGGGGGGTGAAAAACTGTTTTTT. This sequence encodes CASSYQGGEKLFF. The genes are TRBV11-3 and TRBJ1-4; 7 positions agree with TRBD1. The ends lost 4 bases at V and 7 bases at J; junction bases unmatched: 3. The length of the CDR3 is 13 residues. The germline CDR1 and CDR2 sequences are SGHNT and YENEEA.

The chain combines TRBV18 with TRBJ1-1, with 11 bases lining up with TRBD1. Germline lookup yields CDR1 KGHSH and CDR2 LQKENI. CDR3 size: 16 residues. V shed 3 bases, J shed 5 bases, and the junction held 8 bases outside the gene matches. The CDR3 DNA reads TGTGCCAGCTCACCTACGCAGGACAGGGGGCATACTGAAGCTTTCTTT. Translated, it gives CASSPTQDRGHTEAFF.